This TCR beta chain originates from a study of glioma-infiltrating T cells. Study results and limitations: Gliomas, especially low-grade, showed above-expected tissue-blood divergence; non-neoplastic patients showed below.

The ends lost 4 bases at V and 5 bases at J; junction bases unmatched: 6. CDR1 MGHRA and CDR2 YSYEKL come from the germline V gene. This CDR3 is 16 amino acids long. The iRepertoire nested amplicon-rescue multiplex PCR amplified TCR alpha and beta CDR3s from RNA. From the multiplex PCR reads, TCRdb called clonotypes with MiXCR, one entry per CDR3 protein. This table holds 150,000 to 200,000 distinct CDR3 sequences, over 25% found once. A word on this clonotype: As yet, its antigen is unknown. A much larger clone lies a single base off, so this may be a read error.

The V call is TRBV4-1, the J call TRBJ2-2; 11 bases match TRBD2. The sequenced sample consisted of glioma tissue, nonneoplastic brain tissue, or PBMCs (not recorded which). The TCR was taken from a human donor with low-grade glioma or glioblastoma, undergoing nonglioma brain surgery, or in good health (not recorded which). The CDR3 DNA reads TGCGCCAGCAGCCCCCTAGCGGGAGGAACAACCGGGGAGCTGTTTTTT. Amino acid sequence: CASSPLAGGTTGELFF.